This TCR beta chain was sequenced for a study of cytomegalovirus exposure and HLA in healthy donors. Between the trimmed V and J ends, which lost 0 bases and 8 bases, there was a span of 8 bases. In germline, CDR1 is KGHSH, CDR2 LQKENI. The CDR3 sequence is 13 residues long. The study ran its PCR with 60 Vbeta and 13 Jbeta primers. Produced via immunoSEQ multiplex PCR; TCRdb's table is partial and in-frame only. The sample carries 150,000 to 200,000 clones, roughly 78% recorded once. The V gene is TRBV18, the J gene TRBJ2-1; D not certain. The sample comprised PBMCs. This receptor was taken from a woman aged 35 to 49 in good health and CMV-seronegative. CDR3 nucleotide sequence: TGTGCCAGCTCACCACCGGCCGAATATGAGCAGTTCTTC. The encoded protein is CASSPPAEYEQFF.